This T cell receptor beta chain came from a study of T cell responses to AZD1222 COVID-19 vaccine. Study-wide results and limits: Spike-specific TCR breadth and depth went up after people got two AZD1222 doses. Donors skewed white British and female; clonal diversity was possibly underestimated. Variant regions that are unmutated are reportedly the target of nearly half of spike-specific TCRs.

Sequencing was performed with immunoSEQ multiplex PCR; in TCRdb, only in-frame clones are kept and a portion is missing. The table lists 90,000 to 150,000 clones, approximately 90% of them singletons. The germline gives CDR1 LNHDA, CDR2 SQIVND (reference sequence). Trimming at V came to 3 bases and at J to 2 bases, leaving 13 bases not matched to a gene. The CDR3 is made up of 19 amino acids. A remark on this clone: Its antigen is unidentified.

The clonotype originates from an adult who received the AZD1222 COVID-19 vaccine. Material: peripheral blood, obtained 28 days after the second AZD1222 dose. J is TRBJ1-1 and V is TRBV19; the match to TRBD1 covers 12 bases. CDR3 sequence: CASSIPFGGQGARNTEAFF. CDR3 DNA: TGTGCCAGTAGTATTCCCTTTGGGGGACAGGGGGCACGAAACACTGAAGCTTTCTTT.